This T cell receptor (beta chain) is drawn from a study of T cell responses to AZD1222 COVID-19 vaccine. The study, taken as a whole, reports: Spike-wide vaccine-associated CD4 TCRs dominated at 160-218 and 743-854. Mostly white British, mostly female donors; authors suggested clonal diversity may be underestimated. Seropositive at baseline were only a handful of AZD1222 recipients. Reportedly, close to half of spike-specific TCRs are directed against unmutated variant regions.

Only in-frame clones appear in the TCRdb table, and some are missing; sequencing was by immunoSEQ multiplex PCR. The sample lists 60,000 to 85,000 clones; roughly 87% were seen once. V lost 4 bases, J lost 2 bases, and 15 bases lay in between. The CDR3 runs to 16 residues. The germline gives CDR1 MNHNS, CDR2 SASEGT. With regard to this clone: What it binds is unknown.

This chain connects TRBV6-1 to TRBJ1-5; weak D call: TRBD1 (6 bases). The clonotype comes from an adult who received the AZD1222 COVID-19 vaccine. Sequenced here: peripheral blood, sampled 28 days after the second AZD1222 dose. CDR3 sequence reads: CASSVGGPEGNQPQHF. CDR3 bases: TGTGCCAGCAGTGTCGGGGGGCCAGAGGGCAATCAGCCCCAGCATTTT.